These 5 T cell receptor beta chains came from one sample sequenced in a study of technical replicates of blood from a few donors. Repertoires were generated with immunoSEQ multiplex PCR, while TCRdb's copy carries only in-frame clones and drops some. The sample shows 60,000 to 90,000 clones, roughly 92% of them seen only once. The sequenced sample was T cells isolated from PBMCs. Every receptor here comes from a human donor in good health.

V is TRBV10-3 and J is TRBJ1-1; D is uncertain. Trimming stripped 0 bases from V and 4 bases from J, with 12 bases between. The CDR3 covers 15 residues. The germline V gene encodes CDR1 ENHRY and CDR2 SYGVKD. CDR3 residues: CAISESRQVTTEAFF. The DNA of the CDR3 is TGTGCCATCAGTGAGTCGCGTCAGGTCACCACTGAAGCTTTCTTT.

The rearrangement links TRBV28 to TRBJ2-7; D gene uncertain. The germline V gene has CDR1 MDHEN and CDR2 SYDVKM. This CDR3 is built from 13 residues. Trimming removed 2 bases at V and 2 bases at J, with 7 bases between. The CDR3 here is CASSLQETYEQYF. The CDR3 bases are TGTGCCAGCAGTTTACAGGAAACCTACGAGCAGTACTTC.

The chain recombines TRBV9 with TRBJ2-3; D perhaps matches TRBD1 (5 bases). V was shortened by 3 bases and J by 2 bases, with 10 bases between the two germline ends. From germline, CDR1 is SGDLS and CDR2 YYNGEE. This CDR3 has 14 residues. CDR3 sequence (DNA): TGTGCCAGCAGCGCCGACAGAAACACAGATACGCAGTATTTT. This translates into CASSADRNTDTQYF.

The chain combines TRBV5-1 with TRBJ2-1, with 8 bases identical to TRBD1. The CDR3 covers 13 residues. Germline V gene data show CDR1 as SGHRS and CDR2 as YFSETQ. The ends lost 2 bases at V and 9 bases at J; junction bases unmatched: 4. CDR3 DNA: TGCGCCAGCAGCTTAGACAGGGGTGGTGAGCAGTTCTTC. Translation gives CASSLDRGGEQFF.

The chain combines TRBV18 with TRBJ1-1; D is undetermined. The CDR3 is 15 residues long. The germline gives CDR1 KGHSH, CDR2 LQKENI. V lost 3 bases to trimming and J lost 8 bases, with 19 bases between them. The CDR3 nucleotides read TGTGCCAGCTCACCGGTATCGGGTACTTCCAAAGAAGCTTTCTTT. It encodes CASSPVSGTSKEAFF.